This T cell receptor (beta chain) was profiled in a study of T cell clonotyping in hematopoietic cell transplantation. In the study overall: Cytoreduction preceded collection of pretransplant recipient samples. General observations from the study: After transplant, recipient diversity fell while pathologically expanded clonotypes grew through day 180.

The time point is: recipient sample about 28 days before transplant, after cytoreduction. The CDR3 sequence is 12 residues long. CDR1 is GTSNPN and CDR2 is SVGIG in the germline V gene (reference sequence). V was shortened by 5 bases and J by 4 bases, with 9 bases between the two germline ends. The method was immunoSEQ multiplex PCR; TCRdb's version includes in-frame clones alone and lacks a portion of them. This sample has more than 750 clones, with roughly 52% found just once. As to this clone: Its antigen remains unidentified.

The chain combines TRBV30 with TRBJ1-5, with D possibly TRBD1 on 6 matching bases. This TCR was recovered from a man between 50 and 59 years old with myelofibrosis. Some clones in this sample may be carry-over from other donors' samples. Sequencing was performed on peripheral blood mononuclear cells, taken before stem cell transplant. This CDR3 reads CAWDRQNQPQHF. CDR3 coding DNA: TGTGCCTGGGACAGGCAAAATCAGCCCCAGCATTTT.